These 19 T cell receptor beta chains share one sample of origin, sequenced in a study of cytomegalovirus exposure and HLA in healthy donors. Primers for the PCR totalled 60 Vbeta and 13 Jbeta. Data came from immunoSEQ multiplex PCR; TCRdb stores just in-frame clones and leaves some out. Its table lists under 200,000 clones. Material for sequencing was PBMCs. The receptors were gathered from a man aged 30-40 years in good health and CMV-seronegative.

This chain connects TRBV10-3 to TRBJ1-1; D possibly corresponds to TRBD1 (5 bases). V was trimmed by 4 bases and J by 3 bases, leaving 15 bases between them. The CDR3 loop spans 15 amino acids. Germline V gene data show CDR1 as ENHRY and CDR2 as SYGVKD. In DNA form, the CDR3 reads TGTGCCATCAGTGTACAGGCTGCGGGGGACACTGAAGCTTTCTTT. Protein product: CAISVQAAGDTEAFF.

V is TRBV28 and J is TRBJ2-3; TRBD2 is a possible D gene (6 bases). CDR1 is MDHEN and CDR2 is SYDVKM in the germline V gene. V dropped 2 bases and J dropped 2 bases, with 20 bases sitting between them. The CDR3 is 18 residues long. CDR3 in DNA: TGTGCCAGCAGTTTACCGATAGCGGCCCTACTCGACACAGATACGCAGTATTTT. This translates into CASSLPIAALLDTDTQYF.

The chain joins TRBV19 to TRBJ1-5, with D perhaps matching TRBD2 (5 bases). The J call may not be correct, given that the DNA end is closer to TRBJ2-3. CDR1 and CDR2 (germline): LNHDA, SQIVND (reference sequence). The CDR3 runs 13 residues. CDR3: CASSIPSNQPQYF. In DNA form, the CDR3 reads TGTGCCAGTAGTATCCCTAGCAATCAGCCCCAGTATTTT.

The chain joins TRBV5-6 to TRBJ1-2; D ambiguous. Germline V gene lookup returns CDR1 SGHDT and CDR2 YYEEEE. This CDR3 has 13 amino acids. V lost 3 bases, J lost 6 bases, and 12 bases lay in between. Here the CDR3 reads CASSWKRRDGYTF. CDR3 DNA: TGTGCCAGCAGCTGGAAAAGGAGGGATGGCTACACCTTC. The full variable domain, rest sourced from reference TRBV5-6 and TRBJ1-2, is DAGVTQSPTHLIKTRGQQVTLRCSPKSGHDTVSWYQQALGQGPQFIFQYYEEEERQRGNFPDRFSGHQFPNYSSELNVNALLLGDSALYLCASSWKRRDGYTFGSGTRLTVV.

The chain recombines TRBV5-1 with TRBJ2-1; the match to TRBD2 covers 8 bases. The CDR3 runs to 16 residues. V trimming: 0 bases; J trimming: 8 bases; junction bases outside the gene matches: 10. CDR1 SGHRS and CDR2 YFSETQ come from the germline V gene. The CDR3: CASSLAGREMVDEQFF. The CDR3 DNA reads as TGCGCCAGCAGCTTGGCCGGGAGGGAGATGGTCGATGAGCAGTTCTTC.

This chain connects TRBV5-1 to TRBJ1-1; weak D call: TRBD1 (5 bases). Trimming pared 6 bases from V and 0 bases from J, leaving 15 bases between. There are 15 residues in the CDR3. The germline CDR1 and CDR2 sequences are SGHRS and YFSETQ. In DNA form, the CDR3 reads TGCGCCAGCACCCTACTCGACAGCTTGAACACTGAAGCTTTCTTT. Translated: CASTLLDSLNTEAFF.

The CDR3 nucleotides are TGCAGCGTTGGGAGGGACAGGAGCTCCTACGAGCAGTACTTC. Protein sequence: CSVGRDRSSYEQYF. The chain uses TRBV29-1 and TRBJ2-7; 8 nucleotides agree with TRBD1. The germline gives CDR1 SQVTM, CDR2 ANQGSEA. The CDR3 length is 14 residues. J lost 0 bases, V lost 4 bases, and 5 bases had no gene match.

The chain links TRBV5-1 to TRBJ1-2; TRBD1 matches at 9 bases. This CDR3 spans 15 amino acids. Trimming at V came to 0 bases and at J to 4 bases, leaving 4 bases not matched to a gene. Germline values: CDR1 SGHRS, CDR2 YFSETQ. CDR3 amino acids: CASSLDRGRGYGYTF. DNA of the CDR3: TGCGCCAGCAGCTTGGACAGGGGGCGAGGCTATGGCTACACCTTC.

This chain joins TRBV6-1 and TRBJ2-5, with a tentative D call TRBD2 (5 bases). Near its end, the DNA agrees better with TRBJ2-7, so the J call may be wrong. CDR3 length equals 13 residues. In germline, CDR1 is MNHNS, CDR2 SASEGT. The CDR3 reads CASSGSGRYEQYF. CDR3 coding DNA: TGTGCCAGCAGTGGCAGCGGACGCTACGAGCAGTACTTC.

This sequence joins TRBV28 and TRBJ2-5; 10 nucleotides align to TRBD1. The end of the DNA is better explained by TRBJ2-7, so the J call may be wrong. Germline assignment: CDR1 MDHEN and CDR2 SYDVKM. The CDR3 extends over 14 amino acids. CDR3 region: CASNTGQGFYEQYF. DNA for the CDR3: TGTGCCAGCAATACGGGACAGGGGTTCTACGAGCAGTACTTC.

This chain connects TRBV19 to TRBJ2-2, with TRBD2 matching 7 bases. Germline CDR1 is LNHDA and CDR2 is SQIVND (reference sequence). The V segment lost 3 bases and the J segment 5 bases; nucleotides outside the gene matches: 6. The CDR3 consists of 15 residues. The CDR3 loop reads CASSITSATTGELFF. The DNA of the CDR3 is TGTGCCAGTAGTATTACTAGCGCTACGACCGGGGAGCTGTTTTTT.

The CDR3 loop is CASRQDPPNYGYTF. DNA of the CDR3: TGCGCCAGCCGACAGGACCCACCTAACTATGGCTACACCTTC. V and J are TRBV5-1 and TRBJ1-2; possibly TRBD1 for D (6 bases). The V gene lost 7 bases and the J gene lost 0 bases, with 13 bases spanning the gap. CDR1 is SGHRS, CDR2 YFSETQ, per germline. This CDR3 has 14 residues.

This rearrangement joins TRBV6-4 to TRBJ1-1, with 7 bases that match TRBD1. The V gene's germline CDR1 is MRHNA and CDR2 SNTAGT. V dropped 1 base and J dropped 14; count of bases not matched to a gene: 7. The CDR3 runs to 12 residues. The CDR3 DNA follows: TGTGCCAGCAGTGACTACCCGGGACAGAGGTTCTTT. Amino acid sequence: CASSDYPGQRFF.

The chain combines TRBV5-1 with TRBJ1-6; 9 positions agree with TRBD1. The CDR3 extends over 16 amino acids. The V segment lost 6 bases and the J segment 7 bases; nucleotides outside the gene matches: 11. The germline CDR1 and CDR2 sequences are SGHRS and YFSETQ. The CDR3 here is CASTPLPGTGNSPLHF. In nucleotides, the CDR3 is TGCGCCAGCACTCCCCTCCCCGGGACAGGGAATTCACCCCTCCACTTT.

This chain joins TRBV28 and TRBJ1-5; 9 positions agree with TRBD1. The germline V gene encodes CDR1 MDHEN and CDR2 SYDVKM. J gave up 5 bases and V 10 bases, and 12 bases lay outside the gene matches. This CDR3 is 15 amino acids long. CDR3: CAIKGGTGYHQPQHF. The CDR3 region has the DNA TGTGCCATCAAAGGCGGGACAGGGTACCATCAGCCCCAGCATTTT.

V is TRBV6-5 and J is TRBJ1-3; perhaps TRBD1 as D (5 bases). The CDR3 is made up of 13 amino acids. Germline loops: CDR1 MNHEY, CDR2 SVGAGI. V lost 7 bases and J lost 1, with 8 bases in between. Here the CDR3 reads CASTDSSGNTIYF. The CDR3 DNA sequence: TGTGCCAGCACCGACAGTTCTGGAAACACCATATATTTT.

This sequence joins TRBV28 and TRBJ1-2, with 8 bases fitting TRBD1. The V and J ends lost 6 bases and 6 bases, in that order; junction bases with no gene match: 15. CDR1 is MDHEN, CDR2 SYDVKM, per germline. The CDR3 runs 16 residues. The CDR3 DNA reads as TGTGCCAGCAGACAAAAGGTGGCAGGGGGCGCGAATGGCTACACCTTC. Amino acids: CASRQKVAGGANGYTF.

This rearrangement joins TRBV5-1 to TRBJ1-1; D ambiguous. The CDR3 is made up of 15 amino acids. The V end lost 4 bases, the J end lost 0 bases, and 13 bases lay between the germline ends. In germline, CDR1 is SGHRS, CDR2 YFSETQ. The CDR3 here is CASSIRPTLNTEAFF. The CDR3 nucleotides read TGCGCCAGCAGCATTCGGCCGACTTTGAACACTGAAGCTTTCTTT.

CDR3 in amino acids: CASSLYRGRGEQYF. Here the CDR3 DNA reads TGTGCCAGCAGCTTGTACAGGGGGAGAGGCGAGCAGTACTTC. V and J are TRBV5-5 and TRBJ2-7; 8 nucleotides match TRBD1. The CDR3 runs to 14 residues. J gave up 6 bases and V 1 base, and 6 bases lay outside the gene matches. From germline, CDR1 is SGHKS and CDR2 YYEKEE (reference sequence).